The 6 T cell receptor beta chains below come from one sample, sequenced in a study of CD8 T cells in Susac syndrome. The authors reverse transcribed roughly 0.5 to 1 ug RNA with random hexamers. Each CDR3 protein is one row after TCRdb ran MiXCR on the immunoSEQ multiplex PCR reads. Among fewer than 70,000 distinct CDR3 sequences listed, around 93% were seen once. Sequenced material: CD8+ T cells from PBMCs. The receptor set was obtained from a human donor in good health.

V usage is TRBV7-9 and J usage is TRBJ2-5; D might be TRBD2 (6 bases). Trimming took off 6 bases at V and 4 bases at J, with 18 bases between the two ends. The CDR3 loop spans 15 amino acids. Germline CDR1 SEHNR, CDR2 FQNEAQ (reference sequence). The CDR3 bases are TGTGCCAGCAGTTCCGGAGCAGGGCGGGGAGAGACCCAGTACTTC. Residues: CASSSGAGRGETQYF.

V is TRBV12-3 or TRBV12-4 and J is TRBJ2-1; maybe TRBD2 (5 bases). CDR3 length: 14 amino acids. V lost 6 bases, J lost 0 bases, and 9 bases lay in between. The chain's CDR3 is CASRVTSSYNEQFF. The CDR3 region has the DNA TGTGCCAGCAGGGTCACTAGCTCCTACAATGAGCAGTTCTTC.

The chain links TRBV3-1 to TRBJ1-6; D not resolved. This CDR3 spans 12 amino acids. V lost 0 bases, J lost 13 bases, and 7 bases lay in between. CDR1 and CDR2 from the germline V gene are LGHDT and YNNKEL (reference sequence). The CDR3 DNA sequence: TGTGCCAGCAGCCAAGATATTGAGCCCCTCCACTTT. It yields the protein CASSQDIEPLHF. The whole variable domain, filled in from reference TRBV3-1 and TRBJ1-6, reads DTAVSQTPKYLVTQMGNDKSIKCEQNLGHDTMYWYKQDSKKFLKIMFSYNNKELIINETVPNRFSPKSPDKAHLNLHINSLELGDSAVYFCASSQDIEPLHFGNGTRLTVT.

This sequence joins TRBV7-3 and TRBJ2-1; 11 bases line up with TRBD2. Germline V gives CDR1 SGHTA, CDR2 FQGTGA. The CDR3 covers 14 residues. The ends lost 4 bases at V and 6 bases at J; junction bases unmatched: 2. The CDR3 DNA reads TGTGCCAGCAGCTCCGGGACTAGCGGCAATGAGCAGTTCTTC. Its translation is CASSSGTSGNEQFF. Looking up the rest from reference TRBV7-3 and TRBJ2-1 gives the full variable domain: GAGVSQTPSNKVTEKGKYVELRCDPISGHTALYWYRQSLGQGPEFLIYFQGTGAADDSGLPNDRFFAVRPEGSVSTLKIQRTERGDSAVYLCASSSGTSGNEQFFGPGTRLTVL.

This chain links TRBV7-8 with TRBJ1-1, with D tentatively TRBD1 (6 bases). V was clipped by 6 bases and J by 3 bases, with 11 bases between them. This CDR3 has 13 amino acids. CDR1 is SGHVS and CDR2 is FQNEAQ in the germline V gene. The CDR3 sequence: CASSYRDYTEAFF. The CDR3 coding sequence is TGTGCCAGCAGTTACAGGGATTACACTGAAGCTTTCTTT.

The chain is built from TRBV6-5 and TRBJ1-1; D is unclear. The CDR3 has 13 residues. The V end lost 5 bases, the J end lost 3 bases, and 10 bases lay between the germline ends. Germline V lookup: CDR1 MNHEY, CDR2 SVGAGI. The CDR3 coding sequence is TGTGCCAGCAGTACCGACGGATACACTGAAGCTTTCTTT. Its translation is CASSTDGYTEAFF.